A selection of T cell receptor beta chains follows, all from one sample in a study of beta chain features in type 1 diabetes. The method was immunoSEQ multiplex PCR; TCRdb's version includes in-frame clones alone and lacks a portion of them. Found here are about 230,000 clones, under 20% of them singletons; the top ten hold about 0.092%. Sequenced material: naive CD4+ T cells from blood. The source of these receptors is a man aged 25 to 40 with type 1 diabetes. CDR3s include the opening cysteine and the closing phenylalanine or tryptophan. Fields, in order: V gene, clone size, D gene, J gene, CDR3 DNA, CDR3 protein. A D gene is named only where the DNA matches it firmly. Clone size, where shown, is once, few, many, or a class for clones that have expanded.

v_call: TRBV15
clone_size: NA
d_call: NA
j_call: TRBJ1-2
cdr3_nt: TGTGCCACCAGCAGAGAGAGGGCGAGCTATGGCTACACCTTC
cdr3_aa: CATSRERASYGYTF

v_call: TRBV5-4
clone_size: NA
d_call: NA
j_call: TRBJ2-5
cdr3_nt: TGTGCCAGCACCTCTGGAAGGCAGCTGTACCAAGAGACCCAGTACTTC
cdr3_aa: CASTSGRQLYQETQYF

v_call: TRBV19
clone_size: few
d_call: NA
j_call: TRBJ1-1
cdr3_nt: TGTGCCAGTAGTACTCGACAGCGACTCATGAACACTGAAGCTTTCTTT
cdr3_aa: CASSTRQRLMNTEAFF

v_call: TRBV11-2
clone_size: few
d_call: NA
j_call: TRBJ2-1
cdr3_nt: TGTGCCAGCAGCTTAGGTCTAGTCAATGAGCAGTTCTTC
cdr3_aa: CASSLGLVNEQFF

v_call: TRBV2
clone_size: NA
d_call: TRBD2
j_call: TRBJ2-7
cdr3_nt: TGTGCCAGCAGTAGCGGGAGATACGAGCAGTACTTC
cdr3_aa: CASSSGRYEQYF

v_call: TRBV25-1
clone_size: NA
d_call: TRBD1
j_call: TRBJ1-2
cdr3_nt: TGTGCCAGCAGTGAAGCCCCCGGACAGGGCACAGTCTATGGCTACACCTTC
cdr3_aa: CASSEAPGQGTVYGYTF

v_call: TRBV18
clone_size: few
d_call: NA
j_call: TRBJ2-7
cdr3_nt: TGTGCCAGCTCACCAATACAGGAAAGATCCGAGCAGTACTTC
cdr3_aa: CASSPIQERSEQYF

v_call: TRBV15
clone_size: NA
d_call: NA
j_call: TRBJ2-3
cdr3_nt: TGTGCCACCAGCAGAGACGGGCAGGGAGCAGATACGCAGTATTTT
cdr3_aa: CATSRDGQGADTQYF

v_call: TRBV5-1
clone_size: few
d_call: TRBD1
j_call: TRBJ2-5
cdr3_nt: TGCGCCAGCAGCTGGGGACAGGGGTCGAGGCAAGAGACCCAGTACTTC
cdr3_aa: CASSWGQGSRQETQYF

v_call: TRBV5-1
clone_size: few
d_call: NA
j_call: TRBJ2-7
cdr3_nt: TGCGCCAGCAGCTCCGGGACATCCTCCTACGAGCAGTACTTC
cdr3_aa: CASSSGTSSYEQYF

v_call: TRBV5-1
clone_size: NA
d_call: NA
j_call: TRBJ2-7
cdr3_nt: TGCGCCAGCAGCCAGGACAGCTACGAGCAGTACTTC
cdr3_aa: CASSQDSYEQYF

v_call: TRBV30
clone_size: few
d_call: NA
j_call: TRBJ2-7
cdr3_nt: TGTGCCTGGAGTGTATATCAGGGAGGACTCTCCTACGAGCAGTACTTC
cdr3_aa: CAWSVYQGGLSYEQYF

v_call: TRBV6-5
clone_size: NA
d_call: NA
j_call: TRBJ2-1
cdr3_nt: TGTGCCAGCAGTTACTCATTAAGAACGACAAATGAGCAGTTCTTC
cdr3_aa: CASSYSLRTTNEQFF

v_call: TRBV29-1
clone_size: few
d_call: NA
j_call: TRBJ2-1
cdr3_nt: TGCAGCGTTTGGAGGGGCGGCCCCAATGAGCAGTTCTTC
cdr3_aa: CSVWRGGPNEQFF

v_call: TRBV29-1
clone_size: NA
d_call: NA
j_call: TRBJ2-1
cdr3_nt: TGCAGCGTTGTCGTAACAGGTTCTGAGTTGCGGTTCTTC
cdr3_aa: CSVVVTGSELRFF

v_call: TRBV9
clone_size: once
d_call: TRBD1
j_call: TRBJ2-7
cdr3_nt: TGTGCCAGCAGCCCGCGGACAGGCCTCGACGAGCAGTACTTC
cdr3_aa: CASSPRTGLDEQYF

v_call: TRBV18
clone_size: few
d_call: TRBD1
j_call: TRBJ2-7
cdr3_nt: TGTGCCAGCTCACCCGACAGGGAAGACGAGCAGTACTTC
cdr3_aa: CASSPDREDEQYF

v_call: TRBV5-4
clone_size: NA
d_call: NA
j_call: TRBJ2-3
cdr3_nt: TGTGCCAGCAGCCCGTCCACAGATACGCAGTATTTT
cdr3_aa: CASSPSTDTQYF

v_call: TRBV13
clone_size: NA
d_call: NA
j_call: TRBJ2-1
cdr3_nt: TGTGCCAGCAGCTTAGTGGAGGTATACAATGAGCAGTTCTTC
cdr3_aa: CASSLVEVYNEQFF

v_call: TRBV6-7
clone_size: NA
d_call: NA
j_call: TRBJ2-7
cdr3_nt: TGTGCCAGCAGTTACGCCAGCCACGAGCAGTACTTC
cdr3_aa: CASSYASHEQYF

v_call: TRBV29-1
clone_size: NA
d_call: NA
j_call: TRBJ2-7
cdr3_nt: TGCAGCGTTGCCGGACTTACGGGATCCTACGAGCAGTACTTC
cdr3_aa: CSVAGLTGSYEQYF

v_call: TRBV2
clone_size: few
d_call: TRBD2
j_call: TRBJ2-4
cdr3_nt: TGTGCCAGCAGTGAAGACGGGGGACTAGAACGTAACTTC
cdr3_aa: CASSEDGGLERNF

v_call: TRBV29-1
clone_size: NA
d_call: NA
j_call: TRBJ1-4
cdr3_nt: TGCAGCGTCGGAGAGAATGAAAAACTGTTTTTT
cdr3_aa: CSVGENEKLFF

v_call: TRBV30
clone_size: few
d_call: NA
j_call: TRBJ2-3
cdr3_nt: TGTGCCTGGAGTGTGGGGGGGGCAGGGACAGATACGCAGTATTTT
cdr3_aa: CAWSVGGAGTDTQYF

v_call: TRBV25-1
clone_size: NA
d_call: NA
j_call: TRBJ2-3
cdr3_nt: TGTGCCAGCAGCACTCGGGGGATAGGACCAGATACGCAGTATTTT
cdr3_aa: CASSTRGIGPDTQYF

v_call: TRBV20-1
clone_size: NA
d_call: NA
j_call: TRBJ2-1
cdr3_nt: TGCAGTGCTAGTCACACCGAGCAGTTCTTC
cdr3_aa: CSASHTEQFF

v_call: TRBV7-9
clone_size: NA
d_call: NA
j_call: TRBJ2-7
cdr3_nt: TGTGCCAGCAGCCAGGGCGTCCTAAGCTCCTACGAGCAGTACTTC
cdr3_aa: CASSQGVLSSYEQYF

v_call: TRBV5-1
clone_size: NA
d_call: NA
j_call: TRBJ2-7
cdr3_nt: TGCGCCAGCAGCTTGGAAGTTGGATCCTACGAGCAGTACTTC
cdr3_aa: CASSLEVGSYEQYF

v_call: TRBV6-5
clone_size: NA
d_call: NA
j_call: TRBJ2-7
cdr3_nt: TGTGCCAGCAGTTACAAAGACGAGCAGTACTTC
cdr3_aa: CASSYKDEQYF

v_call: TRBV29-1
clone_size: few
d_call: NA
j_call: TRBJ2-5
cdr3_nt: TGCAGCGTTGAGGCACTACAAGAGACCCAGTACTTC
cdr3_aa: CSVEALQETQYF

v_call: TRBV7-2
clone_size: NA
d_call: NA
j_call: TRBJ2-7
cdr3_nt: TGTGCCAGCAGCTTACGGCGGATATCCGAGCAGTACTTC
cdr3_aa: CASSLRRISEQYF

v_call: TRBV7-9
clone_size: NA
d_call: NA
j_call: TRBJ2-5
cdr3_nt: TGTGCCAGCTCAGCTAATACGGGACAACAAGAGACCCAGTACTTC
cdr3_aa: CASSANTGQQETQYF

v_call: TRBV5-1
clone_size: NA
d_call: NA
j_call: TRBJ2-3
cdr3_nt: TGCGCCAGCAGGGGGGACCCCGATACAGATACGCAGTATTTT
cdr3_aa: CASRGDPDTDTQYF

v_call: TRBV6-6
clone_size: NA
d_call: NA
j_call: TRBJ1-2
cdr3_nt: TGTGCCAGCAGTTACTATGATGGAGGCGGCTACACCTTC
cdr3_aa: CASSYYDGGGYTF

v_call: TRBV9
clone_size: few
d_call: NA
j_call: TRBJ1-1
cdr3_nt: TGTGCCAGCAGCGTAGCGGGGGGCAGGGTCACTGAAGCTTTCTTT
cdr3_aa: CASSVAGGRVTEAFF

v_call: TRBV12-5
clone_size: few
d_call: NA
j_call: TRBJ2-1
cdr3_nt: TGTGCTAGTGGTTTTGGTGTCGATGAGCAGTTCTTC
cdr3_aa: CASGFGVDEQFF

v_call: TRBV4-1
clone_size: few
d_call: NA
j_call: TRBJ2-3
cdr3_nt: TGCGCCAGCAGCCAAGATATGACTGCGCAGTATTTT
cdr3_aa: CASSQDMTAQYF

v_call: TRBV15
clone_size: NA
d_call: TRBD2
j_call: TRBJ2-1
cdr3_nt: TGTGCCACCAGCGGGGGACTAGCGATCTCCTACAATGAGCAGTTCTTC
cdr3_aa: CATSGGLAISYNEQFF

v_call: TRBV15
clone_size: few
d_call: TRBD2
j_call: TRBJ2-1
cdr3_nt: TGTGCCACCAGCATGGGGCTACCGGGACTACTTTACAATGAGCAGTTCTTC
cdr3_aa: CATSMGLPGLLYNEQFF

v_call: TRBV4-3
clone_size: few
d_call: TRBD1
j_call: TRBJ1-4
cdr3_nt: TGCGCCAGCAGCCGAGACAGGGGAACTAATGAAAAACTGTTTTTT
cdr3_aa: CASSRDRGTNEKLFF